This T cell receptor (beta chain) was captured by sequencing in a study of blood T cell repertoires in COVID-19. Concerning this clone: Other nucleotide sequences from this sample produce the same CDR3.

Trimming took off 4 bases at V and 4 bases at J, with 15 bases between the two ends. Per the germline V gene, CDR1 is SGHRS and CDR2 is YFSETQ. CDR3 length equals 14 residues. Original data processing: Cell counts per sample came from amplifying reference gene primers. This table comes from immunoSEQ multiplex PCR, and its TCRdb copy is limited to in-frame clones, with some not included. The V and J calls and clone size were taken over from that table, and D and trimming were inferred from the DNA. The sample holds around 200,000 clones, approximately 84% seen once. This receptor was taken from a human donor in a cohort sampled during active COVID-19. The sequencing sample was made of peripheral blood. The chain couples TRBV5-1 to TRBJ2-7; D uncertain. CDR3 nucleotides: TGCGCCAGCAGCCAGGTGGTCGGAAATTACGAGCAGTACTTC. Translating it yields CASSQVVGNYEQYF.